This T cell receptor (beta chain) was captured in a study of CD8+ T cells in alopecia areata. Study-wide results and limits: Affected scalp, especially in alopecia totalis/universalis, had a higher clonality than normal scalp did. In patients, TCRs were shared less clearly than in mice, and HLA may possibly be involved.

The CDR3 runs to 14 residues. CDR1 and CDR2 from the germline V gene are SSHAT and FNYEAQ (reference sequence). cDNA prepared by RNA extraction and subsequent reverse transcription served as the template for sequencing. Profiling relied on immunoSEQ multiplex PCR, and the TCRdb table lists in-frame clones only, not all of them. Among 50,000 to 70,000 clones listed, roughly 46% were seen once. This clone was seen more than once but under ten times. Its antigen remains unidentified. One junction end disagrees with the germline gene, perhaps due to a read error. Collection of lesional scalp punch biopsies and peripheral blood was performed in alopecia areata patients. PBMCs provided sorted CD4+ and CD8+ T cells.

The sample consisted of NKG2D-low CD8+ T cells sorted from blood. This TCR was sampled from a human donor with alopecia areata. The chain uses TRBV7-7 and TRBJ2-2, with D tentatively TRBD2 (6 bases). CDR3 sequence (DNA): TGTGCTAGCAGCTTAGAAGCGGAGGGCGGGGAGCTGTTTTTT. This sequence encodes CASSLEAEGGELFF.